Below are 27 T cell receptor beta chains sequenced from a single sample in a study of T cell repertoires in cytomegalovirus infection. From the reads, TCRdb called clonotypes with MiXCR, one entry per CDR3 protein. Found here are over 300,000 distinct CDR3 sequences, more than 8% of them singletons; the top ten hold around 4.5%. Material for sequencing was PBMCs. The receptors derive from a human donor in good health (CMV status not recorded). Some clones in this sample may be carry-over from other donors' samples.

DNA of the CDR3: TGTGCCAGCCGACAGGGGGACTCCTACAATGAGCAGTTCTTC. Protein sequence: CASRQGDSYNEQFF. The chain links TRBV10-3 to TRBJ2-1; TRBD1 matches at 9 bases. V lost 10 bases, J lost 0 bases, and 4 bases stayed unmatched. Germline loops: CDR1 ENHRY, CDR2 SYGVKD. The CDR3 consists of 14 residues.

This clonotype has only a few counts. V gene TRBV24-1 combines with J gene TRBJ2-1, with a possible D match to TRBD1 (6 bases). The CDR3 has 13 amino acids. The germline V and J ends were trimmed by 7 bases and 6 bases, with 12 bases remaining between them. Germline loops: CDR1 KGHDR, CDR2 SFDVKD. The CDR3 is CATRGARSNEQFF. CDR3 DNA: TGTGCCACCAGGGGGGCACGGAGCAATGAGCAGTTCTTC.

The rearrangement uses TRBV7-2 and TRBJ1-5; 9 positions match TRBD1. CDR1 is SGHTA, CDR2 FQGNSA, per germline. V was clipped by 5 bases and J by 7 bases; unmatched bases: 21. The CDR3 has 19 residues. Here the CDR3 reads CASSPLGQGRTGVRQPQHF. The CDR3 DNA sequence: TGTGCCAGCAGCCCCCTGGGACAGGGCCGGACGGGAGTGCGGCAGCCCCAGCATTTT.

This clonotype was detected ten times or more. J is TRBJ1-3 and V is TRBV28; D not resolved. Trimming took off 4 bases at V and 1 base at J, with 11 bases between the two ends. The CDR3 totals 15 residues. The germline V gene encodes CDR1 MDHEN and CDR2 SYDVKM. CDR3 coding DNA: TGTGCCAGCAGTTCCCTACTTATTTCTGGAAACACCATATATTTT. This encodes CASSSLLISGNTIYF. Using reference TRBV28 and TRBJ1-3 for the parts outside the CDR3, the full variable domain is DVKVTQSSRYLVKRTGEKVFLECVQDMDHENMFWYRQDPGLGLRLIYFSYDVKMKEKGDIPEGYSVSREKKERFSLILESASTNQTSMYLCASSSLLISGNTIYFGEGSWLTVV.

The chain links TRBV4-2 to TRBJ2-3; D not certain. CDR3 size: 14 residues. Looked up from germline, CDR1 is LGHNA and CDR2 is YNFKEQ. The V end lost 1 base, the J end lost 4 bases, and 9 bases lay between the germline ends. CDR3 DNA: TGTGCCAGCAGCCAAGCCCCCACCCCAGATACGCAGTATTTT. It codes for CASSQAPTPDTQYF.

The chain is built from TRBV12-3 or TRBV12-4 and TRBJ2-7; tentative D call: TRBD1 (5 bases). The CDR3 covers 14 residues. Deletions cut 5 bases from V and 3 bases from J, with 14 bases between. The CDR3: CASSRTQTIYEQYF. CDR3 nucleotides: TGTGCCAGCAGTCGGACACAGACAATCTACGAGCAGTACTTC.

This clonotype occurred many times. V gene TRBV7-6 combines with J gene TRBJ2-2, with D tentatively TRBD1 or TRBD2 (5 bases each). Germline V gene sequence: CDR1 SGHVS, CDR2 FNYEAQ. The CDR3 spans 17 residues. V was trimmed by 0 bases and J by 6 bases, leaving 17 bases between them. The CDR3 region is CASSLAGDGAWAGELFF. CDR3 DNA sequence: TGTGCCAGCAGCTTAGCGGGCGACGGGGCTTGGGCCGGGGAGCTGTTTTTT.

The table lists this clonotype with many counts. The rearrangement links TRBV7-6 to TRBJ2-7; unclear D gene. The CDR3 covers 15 residues. CDR1 is SGHVS, CDR2 FNYEAQ, per germline. With 0 bases removed from V and 4 bases from J, the gap between germline ends came to 13 bases. The CDR3 nucleotides are TGTGCCAGCAGCTTAGCGGCCACAGAAGCTTACGAGCAGTACTTC. Protein: CASSLAATEAYEQYF.

The chain employs TRBV27 and TRBJ1-3; TRBD1 might be the D (6 bases). The CDR3 extends over 13 amino acids. V lost 4 bases, J lost 2 bases, and 6 bases lay in between. Germline V gene data show CDR1 as MNHEY and CDR2 as SMNVEV (reference sequence). The CDR3 region is CASSWGPGNTIYF. DNA of the CDR3: TGTGCCAGCAGTTGGGGGCCTGGAAACACCATATATTTT.

This clonotype was seen a few times. The rearrangement links TRBV11-3 to TRBJ1-1; D is ambiguous. Germline loops: CDR1 SGHNT, CDR2 YENEEA. This CDR3 has 13 amino acids. The ends were cut back, 5 bases at V and 4 bases at J, with 11 bases in the middle. This CDR3 is CASSASSSTEAFF. CDR3 bases: TGTGCCAGCAGCGCCTCCAGCAGCACTGAAGCTTTCTTT.

The table lists this clonotype with a few counts. The chain uses TRBV6-5 and TRBJ2-7; 8 positions agree with TRBD1. The ends lost 6 bases at V and 2 bases at J; junction bases unmatched: 9. The germline CDR1 and CDR2 sequences are MNHEY and SVGAGI. The CDR3 is 15 residues long. The CDR3 protein is CASSHDRGRTYEQYF. Written as DNA, the CDR3 is TGTGCCAGCAGCCACGACAGGGGCCGGACCTACGAGCAGTACTTC.

This clonotype was picked up a small number of times. CDR3 protein: CASSYGSSTAEQYF. The CDR3 region has the DNA TGTGCCAGCAGTTACGGGAGTTCGACCGCCGAGCAGTACTTC. This chain links TRBV6-1 with TRBJ2-7; D may be TRBD2 (6 bases). Trimming cost V 5 bases and J 6 bases, with 17 bases left between them. The CDR3 has 14 amino acids. Germline loops: CDR1 MNHNS, CDR2 SASEGT.

This sequence joins TRBV12-3 or TRBV12-4 and TRBJ1-1, with 8 bases lining up with TRBD1. V shed 5 bases, J shed 6 bases, and the junction held 5 bases outside the gene matches. The CDR3 totals 13 residues. The CDR3 bases are TGTGCCAGCAGTCCCGACAGGGGTCCTGAAGCTTTCTTT. Amino acid sequence: CASSPDRGPEAFF.

The V call is TRBV5-6, the J call TRBJ2-4; TRBD1 matches at 9 bases. CDR1 is SGHDT, CDR2 YYEEEE, per germline. The CDR3 contains 13 residues. After removal of 3 bases from V and 8 bases from J, the junction contained 3 bases not matched to a gene. The CDR3 is CASSWGTGHIQYF. The DNA for the CDR3 is TGTGCCAGCAGCTGGGGGACAGGGCACATTCAGTACTTC. Full variable domain (missing parts from reference TRBV5-6 and TRBJ2-4): DAGVTQSPTHLIKTRGQQVTLRCSPKSGHDTVSWYQQALGQGPQFIFQYYEEEERQRGNFPDRFSGHQFPNYSSELNVNALLLGDSALYLCASSWGTGHIQYFGAGTRLSVL.

This chain joins TRBV29-1 and TRBJ1-3; no clear D gene. Germline values: CDR1 SQVTM, CDR2 ANQGSEA. V shed 3 bases and J shed 0 bases, with 15 bases lying between them. CDR3 length: 16 residues. DNA of the CDR3: TGCAGCGTTGACCGGTGCACAGATGCCTCTGGAAACACCATATATTTT. Translating it yields CSVDRCTDASGNTIYF.

The chain links TRBV4-3 to TRBJ1-2; tentative D call: TRBD1 (5 bases). The CDR3 is 14 residues long. In germline, CDR1 is LGHNA, CDR2 YSLEER. The V and J ends lost 3 bases and 2 bases respectively, with 10 bases between them. CDR3 protein: CASSHQTANYGYTF. CDR3 coding DNA: TGCGCCAGCAGCCACCAGACAGCCAACTATGGCTACACCTTC.

This clonotype was seen a few times. The chain carries TRBV7-9 and TRBJ2-1; 7 nucleotides agree with TRBD2. In germline, CDR1 is SEHNR, CDR2 FQNEAQ (reference sequence). CDR3 length: 18 residues. V shed 4 bases, J shed 8 bases, and the junction held 20 bases outside the gene matches. CDR3 in DNA: TGTGCCAGCAGCTCCCCCCGAGGTACGGCGGGGGTGATTGATGAGCAGTTCTTC. Its protein is CASSSPRGTAGVIDEQFF. The complete variable domain, with remaining parts taken from reference TRBV7-9 and TRBJ2-1, reads DTGVSQNPRHKITKRGQNVTFRCDPISEHNRLYWYRQTLGQGPEFLTYFQNEAQLEKSRLLSDRFSAERPKGSFSTLEIQRTEQGDSAMYLCASSSPRGTAGVIDEQFFGPGTRLTVL.

The chain is built from TRBV6-8 and TRBJ1-2; D gene unclear. This CDR3 has 14 amino acids. Trimming pared 5 bases from V and 6 bases from J, leaving 16 bases between. Germline CDR1 reads MNHGY; CDR2 reads SAAAGT. The DNA for the CDR3 is TGTGCCAGCAGTGTCTATTCGGGCAGGAATGGCTACACCTTC. This sequence encodes CASSVYSGRNGYTF.

This chain connects TRBV11-2 to TRBJ2-7; TRBD1 aligns across 8 bases. V was clipped by 6 bases and J by 1 base; unmatched bases: 8. This CDR3 has 15 residues. CDR1 is SGHAT and CDR2 is FQNNGV in the germline V gene. CDR3 in DNA: TGTGCCAGCAGTTCAGACAGGGGTGGGTCCTACGAGCAGTACTTC. Its protein product is CASSSDRGGSYEQYF.

This chain links TRBV7-3 with TRBJ2-1, with D perhaps assigned TRBD1 or TRBD2 (6 bases each). From germline, CDR1 is SGHTA and CDR2 FQGTGA. Trimming shortened V by 5 bases and J by 1 base, and 15 bases separated the two germline ends. The CDR3 runs 16 residues. This chain's CDR3 is CASSPTLGGSYNEQFF. The CDR3 DNA reads as TGTGCCAGCAGCCCCACTCTAGGGGGGTCCTACAATGAGCAGTTCTTC.

This clonotype was detected ten times or more. The CDR3 region has the DNA TGTGCCAGCAGCTTCGGACTGAAGAACACCGGGGAGCTGTTTTTT. It yields the protein CASSFGLKNTGELFF. The J gene is TRBJ2-2, the V gene TRBV7-2; D is perhaps TRBD2 (5 bases). Germline CDR1 is SGHTA and CDR2 is FQGNSA. The V end lost 3 bases, the J end lost 1 base, and 9 bases lay between the germline ends. The length of the CDR3 is 15 residues.

This clonotype showed up just a few times. The chain combines TRBV6-1 with TRBJ2-1; TRBD2 matches at 8 bases. V trimming: 7 bases; J trimming: 6 bases; junction bases outside the gene matches: 11. This CDR3 is built from 15 residues. Germline assignment: CDR1 MNHNS and CDR2 SASEGT. CDR3 nucleotides: TGTGCCAGCATTTCGGGGGGGCTCTTACTCAATGAGCAGTTCTTC. It encodes CASISGGLLLNEQFF.

This clonotype was seen many times. V and J are TRBV7-8 and TRBJ1-5; possibly TRBD1 for D (5 bases). The germline V gene encodes CDR1 SGHVS and CDR2 FQNEAQ. V dropped 5 bases and J dropped 6 bases, with 20 bases sitting between them. This CDR3 has 16 amino acids. CDR3 residues: CASSTRRGAISQPQHF. The DNA of the CDR3 is TGTGCCAGCAGCACGAGGAGAGGGGCGATAAGTCAGCCCCAGCATTTT.

This chain joins TRBV12-3 or TRBV12-4 and TRBJ2-7; tentative D call: TRBD2 (5 bases). V was shortened by 4 bases and J by 5 bases, with 12 bases between the two germline ends. The CDR3 is 13 residues long. The CDR3 sequence: CASSSRGIDEQYF. The DNA for the CDR3 is TGTGCCAGCAGTTCCCGGGGTATCGACGAGCAGTACTTC.

This clonotype was seen many times. The chain links TRBV11-1 to TRBJ2-3; D is unresolved. Per the germline V gene, CDR1 is SGHAT and CDR2 is FQDESV (reference sequence). V was trimmed by 2 bases and J by 5 bases, leaving 11 bases between them. The CDR3 is 14 amino acids. The CDR3 loop reads CASSLNSPRDTQYF. The DNA of the CDR3 is TGTGCCAGCAGCTTAAATTCCCCTCGAGATACGCAGTATTTT.

V gene TRBV7-2 combines with J gene TRBJ2-1; D is uncertain. Germline CDR1 and CDR2: SGHTA and FQGNSA. The V gene lost 6 bases and the J gene lost 7 bases, with 13 bases spanning the gap. This CDR3 contains 13 residues. CDR3 sequence: CASRGSGVNEQFF. In nucleotides, the CDR3 is TGTGCCAGCAGGGGTAGTGGGGTGAATGAGCAGTTCTTC.

This clonotype was picked up a small number of times. In DNA form, the CDR3 reads TGTGCCAGCAGTTCCTTAGCGGGAGGGGGCACCGGGGAGCTGTTTTTT. This translates into CASSSLAGGGTGELFF. The chain is built from TRBV27 and TRBJ2-2, with 11 bases lining up with TRBD2. V shed 4 bases and J 4 bases; nucleotides not matched to a gene: 5. This CDR3 contains 16 residues. The germline V gene encodes CDR1 MNHEY and CDR2 SMNVEV (reference sequence).